The source of this T cell receptor (beta chain) is a study of T cell repertoires in aging, cancer and after chemotherapy (dated 2019 in TCRdb). In the study overall: Donors were distributed across six age groups ranging from 30 or younger to 70 or older, with at least three individuals included per group. The full dataset contained 8.5 million to 10 million TCR reads. Peripheral blood TCR beta repertoires from healthy donors and cancer patients were profiled to examine immunoaging and T cell reconstitution after chemotherapy. In the solid tumor group, the paired samples taken before and after chemotherapy came from brain tumor (glioblastoma) patients given temozolomide-based therapy. A cohort of about 220 cancer patients (roughly 90 with hematological and 110 to 140 with solid cancers) was assembled, and about 95 healthy donors were included as a reference group. Overall results and qualifications from the work: Untreated patients with hematological or solid cancers showed significantly lower blood TCR diversity and higher clonality than age-matched healthy donors. In both cancer cohorts, median generation probability rose over the chemotherapy interval, which suggests that the repertoire was reconstituted through rebound thymic output. In healthy donors, the decline in TCR diversity with age was mainly due to loss of richness, whereas in cancer patients loss of evenness also played a role. According to the authors, the repertoire data do not permit conclusions about immunological memory after chemotherapy.

Concerning this clonotype: What antigen it recognizes has not been identified. The sample holds no much larger clone one base away, and base qualities are not on file.

Relative to germline, V is 4 bases shorter and J is 3 bases shorter, with 13 bases between their ends. From a lookup of the germline V gene (reference sequence), CDR1 and CDR2 are MNHNY and SVGAGI. From the cysteine through the phenylalanine, the CDR3 covers 14 amino acids. Only the CDR3 DNA stays, 42 bases, in frame from base 1. Multiplex touch-down PCR with a mixed TRB-A/B primer pool was used to amplify rearranged TRB sequences covering the V, D and J segments. Illumina adapters and sample indices were attached to the amplicons through two consecutive PCR reactions run with Phusion HS II polymerase. The amplicons were purified from gel with the NucleoSpin Gel and PCR Clean-up kit and then assessed with Qubit and an Agilent 2100 Bioanalyzer. The libraries were sequenced on an Illumina MiSeq with 600-cycle, single-indexed, paired-end runs. As for the original processing: Processing of the TRB sequences was carried out with MiXCR versions 2.12 and 3.0.5. Each unique CDR3 nucleotide sequence counted as one clone, and only productive sequences with at least two reads were retained. The repertoire metrics were Shannon diversity, evenness, clonality (calculated as one minus evenness), and diversity profiles parameterized by alpha from 0 to 5. The IGoR algorithm was used to calculate generation probabilities of clones in the paired pre- and post-chemotherapy samples. Starting from the raw public reads, TCRdb applied fastp trimming at Q25, assembled clones with MiXCR and retained in-frame beta chains. Each CDR3 protein appears once, grouped with its most common genes and DNA. TCRdb assigned the V and J calls; the authors' analysis was not used. Recorded for this sample are roughly 1,700 distinct CDR3 sequences; under 40% of them occurred a single time. In total, the top ten clones hold about 7.6% of the sample.

TCR beta rearrangements were amplified from genomic DNA isolated from peripheral blood, not from sorted cells or RNA. Here the chain combines TRBV6-6 and TRBJ2-7; TRBD1 is a weak D gene call, 7 bases matching. This sequence was found in a human donor with a solid tumor. Source material: blood. The nucleotide sequence reads TGTGCCAGCAGTTTAGGAGGGGGCGGCTACGAGCAGTACTTC. This gives the protein CASSLGGGGYEQYF.